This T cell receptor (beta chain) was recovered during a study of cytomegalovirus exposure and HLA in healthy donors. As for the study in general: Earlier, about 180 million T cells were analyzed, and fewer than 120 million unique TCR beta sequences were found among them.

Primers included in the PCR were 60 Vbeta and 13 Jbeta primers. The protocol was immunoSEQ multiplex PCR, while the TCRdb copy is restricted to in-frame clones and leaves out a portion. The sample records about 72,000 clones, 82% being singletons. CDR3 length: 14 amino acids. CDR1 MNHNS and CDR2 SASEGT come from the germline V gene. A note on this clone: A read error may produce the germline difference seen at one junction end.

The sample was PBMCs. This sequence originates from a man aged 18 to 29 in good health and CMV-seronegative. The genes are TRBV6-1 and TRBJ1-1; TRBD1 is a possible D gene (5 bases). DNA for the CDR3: TGTGCCCTAGAAAGGGGACTTATGAACACTGAAGCTTTTTTT. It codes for CALERGLMNTEAFF.